Presented here are 31 T cell receptor beta chains from one specimen sequenced in a study of control samples from healthy donors and cancer patients. Some clones are missing from TCRdb's copy, which holds only in-frame ones; the method was immunoSEQ multiplex PCR. Among around 95,000 clones, about 85% were seen once, and the ten largest hold approximately 20%. Sequences were obtained from blood. The receptors derive from a man younger than 45 in good health.

V usage is TRBV7-3 and J usage is TRBJ2-3, with D maybe TRBD1 (5 bases). Trimming shortened V by 5 bases and J by 1 base, and 16 bases separated the two germline ends. The CDR3 covers 16 residues. Germline V gene sequence: CDR1 SGHTA, CDR2 FQGTGA. CDR3 sequence: CASSPDSGYGTDTQYF. Written as DNA, the CDR3 is TGTGCCAGCAGCCCCGACTCAGGGTACGGCACAGATACGCAGTATTTT.

On this clone: This specimen includes other DNA sequences encoding the same CDR3. The CDR3 is CASSTGQYYEQYF. In DNA form, the CDR3 reads TGCGCCAGCAGCACCGGACAGTACTACGAGCAGTACTTC. The rearrangement joins TRBV5-1 to TRBJ2-7, with D tentatively TRBD1 (6 bases). In germline, CDR1 is SGHRS, CDR2 YFSETQ. This CDR3 spans 13 amino acids. The V end lost 4 bases, the J end lost 3 bases, and 11 bases lay between the germline ends.

This chain links TRBV21-1 with TRBJ2-7; TRBD1 is taken as the D call from the table, unchecked against the DNA. TRBV21-1 represents a pseudogene. The CDR3 is 14 amino acids. Written as DNA, the CDR3 is TGTGCCAGCGGGGACACAGGGGATCACTACGAGCAGTACTTC. Translated: CASGDTGDHYEQYF.

V gene TRBV30 combines with J gene TRBJ1-5; D is undetermined. CDR3 length: 13 residues. The germline gives CDR1 GTSNPN, CDR2 SVGIG (reference sequence). V lost 2 bases and J lost 2, with 7 bases in between. CDR3 in amino acids: CAWSRQGNQPQHF. The CDR3 region has the DNA TGTGCCTGGAGTCGGCAGGGCAATCAGCCCCAGCATTTT.

The V gene is TRBV2, the J gene TRBJ1-1; D is unresolved. The CDR3 covers 14 residues. Looked up from germline, CDR1 is SNHLY and CDR2 is FYNNEI. The V gene lost 6 bases and the J gene lost 2 bases, with 13 bases spanning the gap. CDR3 loop: CASRTRADNTEAFF. DNA for the CDR3: TGTGCCAGCAGGACGAGGGCAGATAACACTGAAGCTTTCTTT.

CDR3 coding DNA: TGCGCCAGCAGCAGCGGTGGGGGCATCTCCATAAAGACTGAAGCTTTCTTT. The encoded protein is CASSSGGGISIKTEAFF. The chain links TRBV5-1 to TRBJ1-1; D is possibly TRBD1 (6 bases). Trimming pared 4 bases from V and 5 bases from J, leaving 24 bases between. Per germline, CDR1 SGHRS and CDR2 YFSETQ. The CDR3 length is 17 residues.

V is TRBV18 and J is TRBJ1-5; maybe TRBD1 (5 bases). The V end lost 8 bases, the J end lost 5 bases, and 10 bases lay between the germline ends. This CDR3 is 12 amino acids long. The germline gives CDR1 KGHSH, CDR2 LQKENI. In nucleotides, the CDR3 is TGTGCCAGCCACGGGGACGATCAGCCCCAGCATTTT. This sequence encodes CASHGDDQPQHF.

A single count supports this clone. The V gene is TRBV11-3, the J gene TRBJ2-2; a weak D match, TRBD2 (6 bases). The CDR3 runs to 14 residues. Germline CDR1 SGHNT, CDR2 YENEEA. V was pared by 0 bases and J by 5 bases, with 7 bases between. Here the CDR3 reads CASSLDGRTGELFF. Written as DNA, the CDR3 is TGTGCCAGCAGCTTAGATGGGAGGACCGGGGAGCTGTTTTTT.

The chain uses TRBV4-1 and TRBJ1-2; 8 bases line up with TRBD1. Germline CDR1 and CDR2: MGHRA and YSYEKL. With 1 base clipped from V and 6 bases from J, the junction kept 4 bases outside the gene matches. There are 14 residues in the CDR3. As DNA, the CDR3 is TGCGCCAGCAGCCAAGCGGCAGGGGGCAATGGCTACACCTTC. Residues: CASSQAAGGNGYTF.

V is TRBV6-5 and J is TRBJ1-1, with D perhaps TRBD1 (6 bases). V was clipped by 6 bases and J by 4 bases, with 12 bases between them. Germline V gene data show CDR1 as MNHEY and CDR2 as SVGAGI. The length of the CDR3 is 13 residues. The CDR3 DNA is TGTGCCAGCAGGGGCCAGGGGACCACTGAAGCTTTCTTT. Translation gives CASRGQGTTEAFF.

V gene TRBV5-1 combines with J gene TRBJ2-1, with TRBD2 matching over 10 bases. Trimming took 4 bases from V and 6 from J; bases not matched to a gene: 10. There are 16 residues in the CDR3. Germline CDR1 reads SGHRS; CDR2 reads YFSETQ. CDR3 amino acids: CASSPEAGGPRNEQFF. Here the CDR3 DNA reads TGCGCCAGCAGCCCAGAAGCGGGGGGGCCGCGCAATGAGCAGTTCTTC.

V is TRBV7-8 and J is TRBJ1-5; D gene ambiguous. The germline V gene has CDR1 SGHVS and CDR2 FQNEAQ. The CDR3 is made up of 14 amino acids. V shed 7 bases and J shed 2 bases, with 12 bases lying between them. CDR3 DNA sequence: TGTGCCAGCACCCTCTTGGGCCGCAATCAGCCCCAGCATTTT. It encodes CASTLLGRNQPQHF. The full variable domain, in which reference TRBV7-8 and TRBJ1-5 provide the parts outside the CDR3, is GAGVSQSPRYKVAKRGQDVALRCDPISGHVSLFWYQQALGQGPEFLTYFQNEAQLDKSGLPSDRFFAERPEGSVSTLKIQRTQQEDSAVYLCASTLLGRNQPQHFGDGTRLSIL.

The chain employs TRBV7-3 and TRBJ2-2, with 14 bases that match TRBD2. CDR1 SGHTA and CDR2 FQGTGA come from the germline V gene. J gave up 0 bases and V 5 bases, and 11 bases lay outside the gene matches. CDR3 length: 20 residues. This CDR3 is CASSARPTSGGASNTGELFF. CDR3 sequence (DNA): TGTGCCAGCAGCGCCAGGCCGACTAGCGGGGGGGCTTCGAACACCGGGGAGCTGTTTTTT.

V and J are TRBV6-1 and TRBJ2-7; D gene uncertain. Germline loops: CDR1 MNHNS, CDR2 SASEGT. The CDR3 is 15 amino acids. V lost 2 bases to trimming and J lost 2 bases, with 13 bases between them. CDR3 DNA sequence: TGTGCCAGCAGTGAAACGAGGCAGTCCCCCTACGAGCAGTACTTC. This sequence encodes CASSETRQSPYEQYF.

The rearrangement uses TRBV6-5 and TRBJ1-1, with D uncertain. The V gene's germline CDR1 is MNHEY and CDR2 SVGAGI. Trimming removed 5 bases at V and 0 bases at J, with 13 bases between. The CDR3 spans 15 residues. The CDR3 protein is CASSLRSHMNTEAFF. DNA of the CDR3: TGTGCCAGCAGTCTCCGGAGCCACATGAACACTGAAGCTTTCTTT.

In DNA form, the CDR3 reads TGTGCCAGCAGCTTAGGCCTTTGGGGCAATCAGCCCCAGCATTTT. Translating gives CASSLGLWGNQPQHF. V and J are TRBV11-2 and TRBJ1-5; D ambiguous. The CDR3 has 15 amino acids. Germline CDR1 is SGHAT and CDR2 is FQNNGV. The V end was cut by 1 base, the J end by 2 bases, with 9 bases between. Variable domain in full (rest from reference TRBV11-2 and TRBJ1-5): EAGVAQSPRYKIIEKRQSVAFWCNPISGHATLYWYQQILGQGPKLLIQFQNNGVVDDSQLPKDRFSAERLKGVDSTLKIQPAKLEDSAVYLCASSLGLWGNQPQHFGDGTRLSIL.

The chain is built from TRBV29-1 and TRBJ2-3; D not certain. The germline gives CDR1 SQVTM, CDR2 ANQGSEA. The CDR3 is 16 residues long. Trimming removed 5 bases from V and 3 bases from J, with 21 bases in between. The CDR3 region is CSVRTTSQVSTDTQYF. The CDR3, as DNA: TGCAGCGTTAGAACCACCAGCCAGGTATCGACAGATACGCAGTATTTT.

This chain links TRBV6-5 with TRBJ2-7, with D possibly called TRBD1 or TRBD2 (5 bases each). Trimming removed 7 bases at V and 5 bases at J, with 18 bases between. CDR3 length equals 14 residues. Germline-derived CDR1 and CDR2 are MNHEY and SVGAGI. CDR3 sequence: CASTSGTLLDEQYF. In DNA, the CDR3 is TGTGCCAGCACCTCCGGGACCCTGCTGGACGAGCAGTACTTC.

This CDR3 is CSVTGGETQYF. CDR3 DNA: TGCAGCGTAACAGGGGGAGAGACCCAGTACTTC. The chain recombines TRBV29-1 with TRBJ2-5, with 8 bases matching TRBD1. Looked up from germline, CDR1 is SQVTM and CDR2 is ANQGSEA. J gave up 4 bases and V 6 bases, and 1 base lay outside the gene matches. The length of the CDR3 is 11 residues.

This clone has only one observation. Other nucleotide sequences in the sample specify the same CDR3. The chain combines TRBV10-3 with TRBJ1-4; D unclear. V gave up 4 bases and J gave up 8 bases, with 5 bases separating them. The V gene's germline CDR1 is ENHRY and CDR2 SYGVKD. The CDR3 consists of 11 residues. CDR3 in amino acids: CAISGGEKLFF. The CDR3 nucleotides are TGTGCCATCAGTGGGGGAGAAAAACTGTTTTTT.

This clone showed up just a few times. V is TRBV13 and J is TRBJ1-1; 7 positions agree with TRBD1. This CDR3 comprises 14 residues. V shed 5 bases, J shed 4 bases, and the junction held 7 bases outside the gene matches. CDR1 and CDR2 (germline): PRHDT, FYEKMQ (reference sequence). CDR3 loop: CASSTDRPPTEAFF. In DNA form, the CDR3 reads TGTGCCAGCAGCACGGACAGGCCCCCCACTGAAGCTTTCTTT.

The chain is built from TRBV11-2 and TRBJ1-1; 7 bases match TRBD1. The CDR3 contains 13 residues. The ends lost 7 bases at V and 7 bases at J; junction bases unmatched: 9. In germline, CDR1 is SGHAT, CDR2 FQNNGV. In nucleotides, the CDR3 is TGTGCCAGCACCACGGGACAGAGGAATGAAGCTTTCTTT. It encodes CASTTGQRNEAFF.

The rearrangement joins TRBV9 to TRBJ2-1; 9 bases agree with TRBD1. The CDR3 has 15 amino acids. CDR1 is SGDLS and CDR2 is YYNGEE in the germline V gene. V lost 3 bases, J lost 5 bases, and 6 bases stayed unmatched. The CDR3 loop reads CASSAQGASDNEQFF. As DNA, the CDR3 is TGTGCCAGCAGCGCACAGGGGGCGTCGGACAATGAGCAGTTCTTC.

This clone was found many times. The genes are TRBV7-9 and TRBJ2-4, with unresolved D. V lost 1 base and J lost 7, with 11 bases in between. CDR3 length: 14 amino acids. Germline V CDR1 and CDR2: SEHNR, FQNEAQ (reference sequence). In DNA, the CDR3 is TGTGCCAGCAGCTTAGAATTCGGCCTGAACATTCAGTACTTC. It encodes CASSLEFGLNIQYF.

This clone was observed a single time. The V and J genes are TRBV4-2 and TRBJ1-1; D remains ambiguous. Trimming removed 0 bases at V and 10 bases at J, with 6 bases between. The CDR3 contains 11 residues. CDR1 is LGHNA, CDR2 YNFKEQ, per germline. CDR3 sequence (DNA): TGTGCCAGCAGCCAAGAGAGTATAGCTTTCTTT. Protein product: CASSQESIAFF.

The chain recombines TRBV19 with TRBJ2-7; perhaps TRBD2 as D (6 bases). This CDR3 has 15 amino acids. Germline CDR1 and CDR2: LNHDA and SQIVND (reference sequence). V was shortened by 7 bases and J by 0 bases, with 16 bases between the two germline ends. This CDR3 is CASTRGLGGSYEQYF. In nucleotides, the CDR3 is TGTGCCAGTACAAGGGGATTGGGGGGCTCCTACGAGCAGTACTTC.

The rearrangement joins TRBV19 to TRBJ1-5, with D perhaps TRBD1 (6 bases). The germline V gene has CDR1 LNHDA and CDR2 SQIVND (reference sequence). The CDR3 contains 14 residues. V gave up 3 bases and J gave up 9 bases, with 15 bases separating them. CDR3 sequence (DNA): TGTGCCAGTAGTATCCTACAGGGAGCTGGGCCCCAGCATTTT. Protein sequence: CASSILQGAGPQHF.

The chain combines TRBV6-6 with TRBJ1-1, with TRBD1 matching 10 bases. Germline V gives CDR1 MNHNY, CDR2 SVGAGI (reference sequence). With V trimmed by 5 bases and J by 4 bases, 13 bases remained unmatched. CDR3 size: 17 residues. The CDR3 coding sequence is TGTGCCAGCAGTCGATCCGGGACAGGGGCTCTTATCACTGAAGCTTTCTTT. Protein sequence: CASSRSGTGALITEAFF.

This chain joins TRBV5-1 and TRBJ2-2, with D tentatively TRBD1 (5 bases). Germline values: CDR1 SGHRS, CDR2 YFSETQ. The CDR3 length is 13 residues. With 4 bases removed from V and 6 bases from J, the gap between germline ends came to 10 bases. The CDR3 region is CASSLQGSGELFF. CDR3 coding DNA: TGCGCCAGCAGCCTCCAGGGCTCCGGGGAGCTGTTTTTT.

Of note for this clone: The same CDR3 arises from other DNA sequences in this sample as well. The chain recombines TRBV6-1 with TRBJ2-7; D ambiguous. The CDR3 is 11 amino acids. Germline V gene data show CDR1 as MNHNS and CDR2 as SASEGT. Trimming shortened V by 3 bases and J by 2 bases, and 2 bases separated the two germline ends. Here the CDR3 DNA reads TGTGCCAGCAGTGACGCCTACGAGCAGTACTTC. Residues: CASSDAYEQYF.

This chain joins TRBV11-2 and TRBJ1-2; D call uncertain. V lost 1 base, J lost 3 bases, and 3 bases lay in between. This CDR3 comprises 12 residues. CDR1 is SGHAT, CDR2 FQNNGV, per germline. CDR3 sequence reads: CASSLVHYGYTF. CDR3 bases: TGTGCCAGCAGCTTAGTTCACTATGGCTACACCTTC.